This T cell receptor beta chain was recorded in a study of blood T cell repertoires in COVID-19. Study overall: The analysed material was cDNA or gDNA that came from T cells, B-cell-depleted T cells, or PBMCs.

The CDR3 loop spans 18 amino acids. Some clones are missing from TCRdb's copy, which holds only in-frame ones; the method was immunoSEQ multiplex PCR. The sample contains approximately 300,000 clones, approximately 85% of which appear only once. Those enrolled, adults aged 18 to 89 years, came from about two dozen US areas. Assignments of participants to cohorts depended upon their own reported clinical history. Resolution of symptoms, clearance, or two negative PCRs was present in recovered Cohort 3 donors. The chain carries TRBV21-1 and TRBJ1-4; the table names TRBD1, a call not compared with the DNA. TRBV21-1 is a known pseudogene. The sequenced sample was PBMCs or T cells enriched from blood (not recorded which). The sequence was collected from a woman in her 30s who had recovered from COVID-19. CDR3 sequence reads: CASSNRYPKDRGMKGLFF. The CDR3, as DNA: TGTGCCAGCAGCAATCGATATCCAAAGGACAGGGGGATGAAGGGACTGTTTTTT.